The rows below give T cell receptor beta chains drawn from one sample of a study of regulatory T cells in long-lasting Graves disease. TCRdb re-called the multiplex PCR reads through MiXCR, storing one row per CDR3 protein. The sample holds a few hundred thousand distinct CDR3 sequences, about 14% seen once. This same sample was also taken into another study, of T cells in Graves' hyperthyroidism and ophthalmopathy.

This specimen consisted of peripheral blood mononuclear cells (PBMCs), obtained at new diagnosis, from a patient treated with antithyroid drugs. These receptors were taken from a man between 25 and 39 years old with Graves disease. Each CDR3 is given with its conserved first and last residue. Fields, in order: V gene, CDR3 length, CDR3 protein.

>TRBV10-1|16
CASSHVAGTAATEQYF
>TRBV9|15
CASSVDGLHYNEQFF
>TRBV3-1|17
CASSHRTGLLSGNTIYF
>TRBV5-1|16
CASSLERGAAYNEQFF
>TRBV20-1|13
CSARDLGQSGYTF
>TRBV5-4|15
CAGRRAGLSYNEQFF
>TRBV28|15
CASSLRGEDTGELFF
>TRBV11-2|14
CASETGIGNQPQHF
>TRBV6-1|14
CASRLQGANQPQHF
>TRBV15|15
CATSRDIGAAKTQYF
>TRBV7-6|15
CASRGTGGYTGELFF
>TRBV6-1|14
CASRTDGGNTEAFF
>TRBV7-9|16
CASSQNMAGADNEQFF
>TRBV30|14
CAWTQAGGRYEQYF
>TRBV11-2|14
CASSLIPRGETQYF
>TRBV10-3|15
CAIKGGGDRNTEAFF
>TRBV19|15
CASSPELALYNEQFF
>TRBV12-3/TRBV12-4|16
CASSPRGSGSTDTQYF
>TRBV7-2|12
CASRETGVEQFF
>TRBV12-3/TRBV12-4|14
CASTLGASYNEQFF
>TRBV7-2|14
CASSFPGNTGELFF
>TRBV20-1|17
CSARSGSTSGRSYEQYF
>TRBV2|13
CASSGFENTEAFF
>TRBV12-3/TRBV12-4|15
CASSHPFGGRETQYF
>TRBV20-1|14
CSAFDIYSNQPQHF
>TRBV7-9|18
CASRGSGTGVEKGDTQYF
>TRBV6-5|18
CASSYSSGDLAGVNEQFF
>TRBV6-9|13
CASSYGGDAEAFF